These 25 T cell receptor beta chains were all obtained from the same sample, sequenced in a study of beta chain features in type 1 diabetes. Study results and caveats: For Type 1 diabetes patients, all four CD4+ subsets carried TCRB CDR3s that were moderately but significantly shorter.

These receptors' antigens are unknown. Expressed TCRB transcripts were sequenced because the entire RNA isolate underwent reverse transcription. The protocol was immunoSEQ multiplex PCR, while the TCRdb copy is restricted to in-frame clones and leaves out a portion. Among hundreds of thousands of clones listed, over 11% were seen once. Sequencing input: naive CD4+ T cells from blood. The receptors come from a man aged 18 to 30 with type 1 diabetes.

The V and J genes are TRBV28 and TRBJ2-3; tentative D call: TRBD2 (7 bases). The CDR3 extends over 12 amino acids. CDR1 MDHEN and CDR2 SYDVKM come from the germline V gene. The V end lost 7 bases, the J end lost 8 bases, and 13 bases lay between the germline ends. In DNA form, the CDR3 reads TGTGCCAGCACGGAACGGGGGGCTACGCAGTATTTT. It codes for CASTERGATQYF.

This clone has a handful of counts. This chain connects TRBV30 to TRBJ2-2; D may correspond to TRBD1 or TRBD2 (5 bases each). Germline assignment: CDR1 GTSNPN and CDR2 SVGIG (reference sequence). V dropped 3 bases and J dropped 7 bases, with 18 bases sitting between them. The CDR3 runs to 15 residues. CDR3 DNA sequence: TGTGCCTGGAGGTTCACACTGGGACCCAACGGGGAGCTGTTTTTT. Encoded protein: CAWRFTLGPNGELFF.

The V call is TRBV7-2, the J call TRBJ2-1; D is uncertain. V was trimmed by 4 bases and J by 6 bases, leaving 4 bases between them. Germline assignment: CDR1 SGHTA and CDR2 FQGNSA. The length of the CDR3 is 11 residues. The CDR3 sequence is CASSSRNEQFF. The CDR3 DNA sequence: TGTGCCAGCAGCTCCCGCAATGAGCAGTTCTTC.

The J gene is TRBJ2-1, the V gene TRBV27; D unresolved. The CDR3 has 13 residues. Trimming took 6 bases from V and 6 from J, leaving 12 bases between them. CDR1 MNHEY and CDR2 SMNVEV come from the germline V gene (reference sequence). The chain's CDR3 is CASRLRPSNEQFF. In DNA form, the CDR3 reads TGTGCCAGCAGACTCAGACCGAGCAATGAGCAGTTCTTC.

J is TRBJ2-3 and V is TRBV7-6; possibly TRBD1 for D (6 bases). Germline V gene data show CDR1 as SGHVS and CDR2 as FNYEAQ. This CDR3 spans 14 amino acids. Trimming took 2 bases from V and 6 from J, leaving 12 bases between them. In DNA, the CDR3 is TGTGCCAGCAGCTTAAGGGGGTCAGGGGATACGCAGTATTTT. Protein: CASSLRGSGDTQYF.

The rearrangement links TRBV13 to TRBJ1-5, with D unclear. Trimming took 0 bases from V and 3 from J, leaving 3 bases between them. Germline loops: CDR1 PRHDT, CDR2 FYEKMQ (reference sequence). This CDR3 region has 13 residues. For the CDR3, the DNA is TGTGCCAGCAGCTTAGGGACCAATCAGCCCCAGCATTTT. Its protein product is CASSLGTNQPQHF.

This clone was observed a few times. The chain carries TRBV6-5 and TRBJ1-1, with D tentatively TRBD1 (6 bases). Trimming shortened V by 6 bases and J by 8 bases, and 16 bases separated the two germline ends. In germline, CDR1 is MNHEY, CDR2 SVGAGI. This CDR3 has 13 residues. CDR3 DNA: TGTGCCAGCAGCAAGAGAGGGGGAGAAGAAGCTTTCTTT. This gives the protein CASSKRGGEEAFF.

This clone was detected only a few times. The chain recombines TRBV12-5 with TRBJ1-2, with D unclear. This CDR3 has 15 residues. Trimming cost V 2 bases and J 4 bases, with 14 bases left between them. Per germline, CDR1 LGHNT and CDR2 FRNRAP. Here the CDR3 DNA reads TGTGCTAGTGGTTTGATAGGCGGCAGCCGCTATGGCTACACCTTC. This sequence encodes CASGLIGGSRYGYTF.

This clone was counted only a few times. V and J are TRBV7-6 and TRBJ2-7; 8 bases fit TRBD1. After removal of 4 bases from V and 1 base from J, the junction contained 3 bases not matched to a gene. Germline loops: CDR1 SGHVS, CDR2 FNYEAQ. The CDR3 sequence is 14 residues long. CDR3 sequence: CASSSRTGSYEQYF. The DNA of the CDR3 is TGTGCCAGCAGCTCGAGGACAGGGTCCTACGAGCAGTACTTC.

The table lists this clone with a count of one. The rearrangement joins TRBV28 to TRBJ2-3, with D perhaps given as TRBD1 or TRBD2 (7 bases each). V was shortened by 8 bases and J by 1 base, with 16 bases between the two germline ends. Germline CDR1 MDHEN, CDR2 SYDVKM. This CDR3 spans 15 amino acids. The CDR3, as DNA: TGTGCCAGCCGCCAATCAGGGGGGGGCACAGATACGCAGTATTTT. This gives the protein CASRQSGGGTDTQYF.

The chain combines TRBV28 with TRBJ1-6, with no clear D. The CDR3 spans 16 residues. Germline CDR1 is MDHEN and CDR2 is SYDVKM. Trimming shortened V by 5 bases and J by 0 bases, and 11 bases separated the two germline ends. The CDR3 is CASSPSRSSYNSPLHF. DNA for the CDR3: TGTGCCAGCAGTCCCTCGAGGAGCTCCTATAATTCACCCCTCCACTTT.

This chain links TRBV9 with TRBJ2-5, with D perhaps TRBD2 (6 bases). The germline gives CDR1 SGDLS, CDR2 YYNGEE. CDR3 length: 16 residues. The V end lost 0 bases, the J end lost 5 bases, and 17 bases lay between the germline ends. Here the CDR3 reads CASSVGGDGSVETQYF. CDR3 nucleotides: TGTGCCAGCAGCGTAGGCGGGGACGGGAGTGTGGAGACCCAGTACTTC.

The rearrangement uses TRBV7-2 and TRBJ1-2; D may be TRBD1 (5 bases). There are 14 residues in the CDR3. CDR1 and CDR2 from the germline V gene are SGHTA and FQGNSA. V lost 3 bases and J 0 bases, leaving 8 bases between the germline ends. CDR3 sequence reads: CASSFETANYGYTF. The DNA for the CDR3 is TGTGCCAGCAGCTTTGAGACAGCTAACTATGGCTACACCTTC.

As for this clone: Other nucleotide sequences from this sample produce the same CDR3. The chain recombines TRBV5-1 with TRBJ2-5, with D possibly matching TRBD2 (5 bases). Trimming pared 4 bases from V and 5 bases from J, leaving 6 bases between. Per germline, CDR1 SGHRS and CDR2 YFSETQ. The CDR3 covers 11 residues. CDR3 DNA: TGCGCCAGCAGCCGCGGGGAGACCCAGTACTTC. It encodes CASSRGETQYF.

The rearrangement links TRBV5-4 to TRBJ1-3; a possible D gene is TRBD1 (6 bases). Trimming left V 0 bases short and J 4 bases short, with 11 bases between. Germline CDR1 and CDR2: SGHNT and YYREEE (reference sequence). The CDR3 contains 15 residues. In nucleotides, the CDR3 is TGTGCCAGCAGCTTGGCCGGGGGCCTCGGAAACACCATATATTTT. It translates to CASSLAGGLGNTIYF.

This clone was detected a few times. The chain has TRBV7-3 and TRBJ2-1, with 8 bases matching TRBD1. The CDR3 is 14 residues long. The V and J ends lost 2 bases and 5 bases, in that order; junction bases with no gene match: 2. Germline lookup yields CDR1 SGHTA and CDR2 FQGTGA. The CDR3 DNA follows: TGTGCCAGCAGCTTACTGGGACAGGACAATGAGCAGTTCTTC. This codes for CASSLLGQDNEQFF.

The chain has TRBV7-2 and TRBJ2-4; 9 bases map to TRBD2. Germline-derived CDR1 and CDR2 are SGHTA and FQGNSA. The CDR3 extends over 16 amino acids. The ends lost 3 bases at V and 3 bases at J; junction bases unmatched: 6. The CDR3 protein is CASSLGGRAGKNIQYF. DNA of the CDR3: TGTGCCAGCAGCTTGGGCGGGAGGGCCGGCAAAAACATTCAGTACTTC. Variable domain in full (rest from reference TRBV7-2 and TRBJ2-4): GAGVSQSPSNKVTEKGKDVELRCDPISGHTALYWYRQSLGQGLEFLIYFQGNSAPDKSGLPSDRFSAERTGGSVSTLTIQRTQQEDSAVYLCASSLGGRAGKNIQYFGAGTRLSVL.

The chain is built from TRBV30 and TRBJ1-2; no clear D. V was cut by 3 bases and J by 9 bases, with 17 bases left in between. CDR3 length equals 13 residues. The germline V gene has CDR1 GTSNPN and CDR2 SVGIG (reference sequence). The CDR3 here is CAWSLGLEGRYTF. DNA of the CDR3: TGTGCCTGGAGCCTCGGCCTGGAAGGTCGCTACACCTTC.

This clone was seen only a few times. The CDR3 loop reads CASSDSLPSTDTQYF. The CDR3 DNA reads as TGTGCCAGCAGTGACAGCCTCCCGAGCACAGATACGCAGTATTTT. The chain carries TRBV2 and TRBJ2-3; D gene uncertain. Per germline, CDR1 SNHLY and CDR2 FYNNEI. The CDR3 is made up of 15 amino acids. Trimming took 3 bases from V and 0 from J, leaving 10 bases between them.

This sequence joins TRBV9 and TRBJ1-1; TRBD1 is a possible D gene (5 bases). V lost 0 bases, J lost 6 bases, and 15 bases lay in between. Germline loops: CDR1 SGDLS, CDR2 YYNGEE. This CDR3 has 15 residues. The CDR3 loop is CASSVVVGGRAEAFF. The CDR3 bases are TGTGCCAGCAGCGTAGTTGTCGGGGGAAGGGCTGAAGCTTTCTTT. Drawing the rest from reference TRBV9 and TRBJ1-1, the complete variable domain is DSGVTQTPKHLITATGQRVTLRCSPRSGDLSVYWYQQSLDQGLQFLIQYYNGEERAKGNILERFSAQQFPDLHSELNLSSLELGDSALYFCASSVVVGGRAEAFFGQGTRLTVV.

The chain joins TRBV9 to TRBJ2-1; D is unclear. The germline CDR1 and CDR2 sequences are SGDLS and YYNGEE. The CDR3 contains 18 residues. V was trimmed by 0 bases and J by 7 bases, leaving 23 bases between them. The CDR3 protein is CASSVELTRAGLRNEQFF. The DNA for the CDR3 is TGTGCCAGCAGCGTAGAGCTAACAAGAGCAGGCTTACGAAATGAGCAGTTCTTC.

This clone appeared a few times. This chain joins TRBV30 and TRBJ1-2, with TRBD1 as a possible D gene (6 bases). V was cut by 1 base and J by 4 bases, with 13 bases left in between. Germline CDR1 reads GTSNPN; CDR2 reads SVGIG (reference sequence). The CDR3 loop spans 14 amino acids. The CDR3 loop is CAWSAGQWGYGYTF. For the CDR3, the DNA is TGTGCCTGGAGTGCCGGACAGTGGGGCTATGGCTACACCTTC.

V is TRBV4-3 and J is TRBJ2-7; either TRBD1 or TRBD2 may supply D (5 bases each). The CDR3 is 13 amino acids. Germline loops: CDR1 LGHNA, CDR2 YSLEER. The germline V and J ends were trimmed by 4 bases and 0 bases, with 7 bases remaining between them. The CDR3 DNA reads TGCGCCAGCAGCCGGGACCCCTCCTACGAGCAGTACTTC. This codes for CASSRDPSYEQYF.

This clone was found a few times. The rearrangement links TRBV28 to TRBJ1-3; D not certain. Trimming removed 3 bases at V and 7 bases at J, with 10 bases between. Germline CDR1 is MDHEN and CDR2 is SYDVKM. This CDR3 contains 13 residues. CDR3 residues: CASSLERVNTIYF. CDR3 DNA: TGTGCCAGCAGTTTGGAGAGGGTTAACACCATATATTTT. The variable domain in full, with the rest retrieved from reference TRBV28 and TRBJ1-3, is DVKVTQSSRYLVKRTGEKVFLECVQDMDHENMFWYRQDPGLGLRLIYFSYDVKMKEKGDIPEGYSVSREKKERFSLILESASTNQTSMYLCASSLERVNTIYFGEGSWLTVV.

This clone was seen more than once but under ten times. The chain carries TRBV15 and TRBJ2-5; a possible D gene is TRBD2 (6 bases). The CDR3 consists of 18 residues. Trimming took off 5 bases at V and 5 bases at J, with 27 bases between the two ends. Germline CDR1 LNHNV, CDR2 YYDKDF (reference sequence). The CDR3 DNA follows: TGTGCCACCAGCTCTTCCCCCCGGACTACCGACAGCCCCGAGACCCAGTACTTC. As protein: CATSSSPRTTDSPETQYF. The full variable domain, with the rest looked up from reference TRBV15 and TRBJ2-5, is DAMVIQNPRYQVTQFGKPVTLSCSQTLNHNVMYWYQQKSSQAPKLLFHYYDKDFNNEADTPDNFQSRRPNTSFCFLDIRSPGLGDTAMYLCATSSSPRTTDSPETQYFGPGTRLLVL.